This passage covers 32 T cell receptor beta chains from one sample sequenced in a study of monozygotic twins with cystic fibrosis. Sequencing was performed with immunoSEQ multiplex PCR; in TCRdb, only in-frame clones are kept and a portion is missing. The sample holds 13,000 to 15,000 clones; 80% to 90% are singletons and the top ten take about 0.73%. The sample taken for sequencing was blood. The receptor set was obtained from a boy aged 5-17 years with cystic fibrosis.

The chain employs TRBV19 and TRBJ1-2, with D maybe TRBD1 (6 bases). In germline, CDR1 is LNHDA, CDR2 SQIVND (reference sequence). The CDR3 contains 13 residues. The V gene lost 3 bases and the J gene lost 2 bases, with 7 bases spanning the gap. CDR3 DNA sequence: TGTGCCAGTAGTATCCAGGGGAACTATGGCTACACCTTC. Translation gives CASSIQGNYGYTF.

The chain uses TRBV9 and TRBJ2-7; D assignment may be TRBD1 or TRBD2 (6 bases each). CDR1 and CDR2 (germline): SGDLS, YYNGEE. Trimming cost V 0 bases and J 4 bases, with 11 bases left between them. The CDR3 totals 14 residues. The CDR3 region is CASSVGPGAYEQYF. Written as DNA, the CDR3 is TGTGCCAGCAGCGTAGGTCCGGGGGCGTACGAGCAGTACTTC.

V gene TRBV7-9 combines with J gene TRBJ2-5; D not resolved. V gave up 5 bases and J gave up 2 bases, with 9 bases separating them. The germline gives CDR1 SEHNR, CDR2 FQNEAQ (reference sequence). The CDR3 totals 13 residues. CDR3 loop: CASSPDLQETQYF. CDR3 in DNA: TGTGCCAGCAGCCCGGACCTACAAGAGACCCAGTACTTC.

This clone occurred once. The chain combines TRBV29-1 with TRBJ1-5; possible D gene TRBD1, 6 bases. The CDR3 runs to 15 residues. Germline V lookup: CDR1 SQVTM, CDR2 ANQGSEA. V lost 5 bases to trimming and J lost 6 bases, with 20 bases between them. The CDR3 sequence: CSVTLGGRRRQPQHF. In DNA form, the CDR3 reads TGCAGCGTTACTCTGGGGGGCCGACGTCGTCAGCCCCAGCATTTT.

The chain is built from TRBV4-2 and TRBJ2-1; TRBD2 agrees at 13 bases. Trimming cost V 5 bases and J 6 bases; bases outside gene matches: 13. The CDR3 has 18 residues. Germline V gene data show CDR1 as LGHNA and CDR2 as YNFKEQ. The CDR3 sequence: CASSTHGLAGVWGNEQFF. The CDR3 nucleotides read TGTGCCAGCAGCACCCACGGACTAGCGGGAGTATGGGGCAATGAGCAGTTCTTC.

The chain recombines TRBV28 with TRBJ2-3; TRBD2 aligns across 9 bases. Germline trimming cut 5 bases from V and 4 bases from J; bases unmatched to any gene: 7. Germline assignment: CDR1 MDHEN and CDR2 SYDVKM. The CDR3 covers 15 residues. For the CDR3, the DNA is TGTGCCAGCAGTCTTAGCGGGAGTCTTGCAGATACGCAGTATTTT. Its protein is CASSLSGSLADTQYF.

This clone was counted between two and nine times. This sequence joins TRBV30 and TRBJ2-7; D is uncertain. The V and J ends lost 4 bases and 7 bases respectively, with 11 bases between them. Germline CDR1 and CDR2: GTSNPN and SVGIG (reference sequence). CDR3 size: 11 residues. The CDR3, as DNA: TGTGCCTGGACGGAAGGTGTGGAGCAGTACTTC. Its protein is CAWTEGVEQYF.

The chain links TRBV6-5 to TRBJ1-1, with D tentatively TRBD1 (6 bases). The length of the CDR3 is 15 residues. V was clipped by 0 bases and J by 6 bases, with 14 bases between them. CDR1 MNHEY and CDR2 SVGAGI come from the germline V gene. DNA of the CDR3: TGTGCCAGCAGTTACTCGGGGACAAATAGCGCTGAAGCTTTCTTT. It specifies CASSYSGTNSAEAFF.

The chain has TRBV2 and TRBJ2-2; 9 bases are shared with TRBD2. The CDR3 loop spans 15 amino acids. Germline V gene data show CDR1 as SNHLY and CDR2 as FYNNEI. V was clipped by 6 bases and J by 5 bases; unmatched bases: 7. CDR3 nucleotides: TGTGCCAGCAGAGGCGGTAGCGGGAGAACCGGGGAGCTGTTTTTT. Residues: CASRGGSGRTGELFF.

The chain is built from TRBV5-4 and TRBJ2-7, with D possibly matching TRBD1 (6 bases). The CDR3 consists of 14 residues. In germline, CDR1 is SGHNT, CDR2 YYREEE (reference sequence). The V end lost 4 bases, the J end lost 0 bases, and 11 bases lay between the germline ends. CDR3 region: CASSTQGNSYEQYF. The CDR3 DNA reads TGTGCCAGCAGCACACAGGGAAACTCCTACGAGCAGTACTTC. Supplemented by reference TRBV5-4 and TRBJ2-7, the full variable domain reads ETGVTQSPTHLIKTRGQQVTLRCSSQSGHNTVSWYQQALGQGPQFIFQYYREEENGRGNFPPRFSGLQFPNYSSELNVNALELDDSALYLCASSTQGNSYEQYFGPGTRLTVT.

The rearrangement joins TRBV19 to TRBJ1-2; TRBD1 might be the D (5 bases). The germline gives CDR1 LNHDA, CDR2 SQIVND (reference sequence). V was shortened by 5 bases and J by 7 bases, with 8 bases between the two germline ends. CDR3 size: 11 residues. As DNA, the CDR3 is TGTGCCAGTAGTTTTGGGGGTGGCTACACCTTC. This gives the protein CASSFGGGYTF.

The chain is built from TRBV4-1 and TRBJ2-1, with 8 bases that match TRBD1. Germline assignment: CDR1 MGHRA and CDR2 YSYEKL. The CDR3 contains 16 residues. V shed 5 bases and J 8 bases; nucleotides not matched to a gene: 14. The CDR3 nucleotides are TGCGCCAGCAGCACACACAGGGGGACAAAAGGGGATGAGCAGTTCTTC. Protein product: CASSTHRGTKGDEQFF.

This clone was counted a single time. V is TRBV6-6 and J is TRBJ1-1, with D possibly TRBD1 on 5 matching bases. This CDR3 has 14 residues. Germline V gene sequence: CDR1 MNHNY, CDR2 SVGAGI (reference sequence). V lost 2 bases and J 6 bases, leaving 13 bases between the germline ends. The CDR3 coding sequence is TGTGCCAGCAGTTACACGAGGGAGGGGCCTGAAGCTTTCTTT. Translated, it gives CASSYTREGPEAFF.

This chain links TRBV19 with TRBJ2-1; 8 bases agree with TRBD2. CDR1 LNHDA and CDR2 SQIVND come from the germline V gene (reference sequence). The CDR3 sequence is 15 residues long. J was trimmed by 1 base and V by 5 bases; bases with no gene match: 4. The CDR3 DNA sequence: TGTGCCAGTAGTTCCCAGCGGGGGTCCTACAATGAGCAGTTCTTC. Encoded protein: CASSSQRGSYNEQFF.

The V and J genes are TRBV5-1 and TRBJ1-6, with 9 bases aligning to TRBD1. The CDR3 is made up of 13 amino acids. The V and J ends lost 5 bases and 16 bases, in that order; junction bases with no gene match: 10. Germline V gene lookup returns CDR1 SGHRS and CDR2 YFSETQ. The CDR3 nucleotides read TGCGCCAGCAGTCTTAGAGGGGGACAGGGACTCCACTTT. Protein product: CASSLRGGQGLHF.

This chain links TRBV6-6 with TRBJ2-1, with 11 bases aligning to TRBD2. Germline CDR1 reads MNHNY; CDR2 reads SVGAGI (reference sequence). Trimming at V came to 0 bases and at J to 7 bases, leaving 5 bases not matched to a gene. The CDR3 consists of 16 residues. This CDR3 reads CASSYSLAGGLNEQFF. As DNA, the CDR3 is TGTGCCAGCAGTTACTCGTTAGCGGGGGGGCTGAATGAGCAGTTCTTC.

The DNA for the CDR3 is TGTGCCAGCAGCCCGGACAGGGTCGAGCAGTACTTC. Amino acids: CASSPDRVEQYF. J is TRBJ2-7 and V is TRBV7-6; 8 bases fit TRBD1. The trim removed 5 bases at V and 6 bases at J, leaving 3 bases unmatched. This CDR3 is 12 amino acids long. The germline gives CDR1 SGHVS, CDR2 FNYEAQ.

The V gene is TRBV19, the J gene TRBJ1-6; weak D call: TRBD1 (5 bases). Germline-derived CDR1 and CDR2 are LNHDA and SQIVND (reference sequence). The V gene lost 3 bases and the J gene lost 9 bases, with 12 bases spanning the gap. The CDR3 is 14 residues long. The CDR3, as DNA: TGTGCCAGTAGTATGGGGACGACCTCTTCACCCCTCCACTTT. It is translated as CASSMGTTSSPLHF.

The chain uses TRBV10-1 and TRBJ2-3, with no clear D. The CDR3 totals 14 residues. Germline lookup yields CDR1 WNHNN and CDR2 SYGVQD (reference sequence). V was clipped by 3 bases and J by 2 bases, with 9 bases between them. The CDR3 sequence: CASSETGHTDTQYF. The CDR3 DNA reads TGCGCCAGCAGTGAAACGGGCCACACAGATACGCAGTATTTT.

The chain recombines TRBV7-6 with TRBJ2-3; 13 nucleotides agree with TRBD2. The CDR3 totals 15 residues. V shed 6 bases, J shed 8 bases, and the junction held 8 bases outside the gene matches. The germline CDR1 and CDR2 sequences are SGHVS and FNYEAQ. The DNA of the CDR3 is TGTGCCAGCAGTAGGACTAGCGGGAGAGGGGGTACGCAGTATTTT. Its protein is CASSRTSGRGGTQYF.

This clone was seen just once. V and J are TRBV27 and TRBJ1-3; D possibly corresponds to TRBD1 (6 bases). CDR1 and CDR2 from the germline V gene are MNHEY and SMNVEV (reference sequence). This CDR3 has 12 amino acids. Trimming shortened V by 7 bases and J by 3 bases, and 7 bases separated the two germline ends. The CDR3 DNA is TGTGCCAGCAAGGACAGTGGAAACACCATATATTTT. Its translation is CASKDSGNTIYF.

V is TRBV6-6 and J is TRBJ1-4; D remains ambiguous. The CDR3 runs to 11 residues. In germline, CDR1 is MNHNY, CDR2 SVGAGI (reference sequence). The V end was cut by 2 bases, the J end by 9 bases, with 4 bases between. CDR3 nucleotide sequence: TGTGCCAGCAGTTACAACCAAAAACTGTTTTTT. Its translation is CASSYNQKLFF.

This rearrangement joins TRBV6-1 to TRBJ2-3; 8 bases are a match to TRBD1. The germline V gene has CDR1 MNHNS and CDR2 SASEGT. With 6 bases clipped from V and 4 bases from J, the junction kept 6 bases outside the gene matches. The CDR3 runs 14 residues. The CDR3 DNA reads TGTGCCAGCAGCCCGGACAGGGTTTCAGATACGCAGTATTTT. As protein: CASSPDRVSDTQYF.

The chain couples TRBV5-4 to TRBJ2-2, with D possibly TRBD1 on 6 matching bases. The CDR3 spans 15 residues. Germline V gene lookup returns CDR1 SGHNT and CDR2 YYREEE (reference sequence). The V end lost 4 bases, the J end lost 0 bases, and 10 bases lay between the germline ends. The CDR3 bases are TGTGCCAGCAGCCGGACAGTTGCGAACACCGGGGAGCTGTTTTTT. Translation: CASSRTVANTGELFF. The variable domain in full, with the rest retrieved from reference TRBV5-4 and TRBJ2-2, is ETGVTQSPTHLIKTRGQQVTLRCSSQSGHNTVSWYQQALGQGPQFIFQYYREEENGRGNFPPRFSGLQFPNYSSELNVNALELDDSALYLCASSRTVANTGELFFGEGSRLTVL.

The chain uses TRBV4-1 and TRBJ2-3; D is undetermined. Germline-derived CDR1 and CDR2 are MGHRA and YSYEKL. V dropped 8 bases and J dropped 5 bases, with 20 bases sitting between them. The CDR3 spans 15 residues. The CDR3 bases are TGCGCCAGCTCCCCTTCGCCCAGTAAACTAGATACGCAGTATTTT. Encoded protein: CASSPSPSKLDTQYF.

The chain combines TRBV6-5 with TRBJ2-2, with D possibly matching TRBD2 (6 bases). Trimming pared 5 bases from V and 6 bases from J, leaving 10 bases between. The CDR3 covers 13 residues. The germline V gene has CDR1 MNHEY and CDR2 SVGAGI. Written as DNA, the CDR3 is TGTGCCAGCAGTGGGGCTAGCGCCGGGGAGCTGTTTTTT. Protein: CASSGASAGELFF.

The CDR3 region is CASSQGQGPGETQYF. CDR3 bases: TGCGCCAGCAGCCAAGGTCAGGGGCCGGGGGAGACCCAGTACTTC. The genes are TRBV4-1 and TRBJ2-5; a weak D match, TRBD1 (6 bases). V lost 1 base and J lost 5, with 14 bases in between. CDR3 length: 15 residues. Germline CDR1 MGHRA, CDR2 YSYEKL.

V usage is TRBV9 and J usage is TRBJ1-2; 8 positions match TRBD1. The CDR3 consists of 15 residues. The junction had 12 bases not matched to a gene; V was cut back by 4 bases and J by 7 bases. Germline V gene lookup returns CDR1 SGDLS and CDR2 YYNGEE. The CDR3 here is CASSINRGSLSGYTF. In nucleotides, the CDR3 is TGTGCCAGCAGCATTAACAGGGGGAGTCTTTCTGGCTACACCTTC.

CDR3 sequence: CASSLGQAGNQPQHF. DNA for the CDR3: TGTGCCAGCAGCTTAGGGCAGGCGGGCAATCAGCCCCAGCATTTT. The V call is TRBV7-9, the J call TRBJ1-5; D not resolved. V lost 1 base and J lost 2, with 9 bases in between. CDR1 is SEHNR, CDR2 FQNEAQ, per germline (reference sequence). This CDR3 is built from 15 residues.

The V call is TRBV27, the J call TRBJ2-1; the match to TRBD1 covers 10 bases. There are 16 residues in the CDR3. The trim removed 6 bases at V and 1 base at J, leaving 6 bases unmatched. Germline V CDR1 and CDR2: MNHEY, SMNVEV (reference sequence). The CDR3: CASSKWTGGSYNEQFF. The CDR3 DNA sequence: TGTGCCAGCAGCAAATGGACAGGGGGTTCCTACAATGAGCAGTTCTTC.

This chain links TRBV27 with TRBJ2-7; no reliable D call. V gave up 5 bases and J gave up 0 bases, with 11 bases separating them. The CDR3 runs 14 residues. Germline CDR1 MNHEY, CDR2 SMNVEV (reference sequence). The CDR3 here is CASSPQSYSYEQYF. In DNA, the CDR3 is TGTGCCAGCAGTCCCCAAAGTTACTCCTACGAGCAGTACTTC.

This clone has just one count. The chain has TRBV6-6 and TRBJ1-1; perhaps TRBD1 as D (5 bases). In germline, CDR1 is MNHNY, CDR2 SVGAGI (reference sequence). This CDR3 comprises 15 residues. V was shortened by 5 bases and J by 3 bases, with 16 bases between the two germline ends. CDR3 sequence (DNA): TGTGCCAGCAGTGCTTCGGGGCAGGCGGACACTGAAGCTTTCTTT. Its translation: CASSASGQADTEAFF.